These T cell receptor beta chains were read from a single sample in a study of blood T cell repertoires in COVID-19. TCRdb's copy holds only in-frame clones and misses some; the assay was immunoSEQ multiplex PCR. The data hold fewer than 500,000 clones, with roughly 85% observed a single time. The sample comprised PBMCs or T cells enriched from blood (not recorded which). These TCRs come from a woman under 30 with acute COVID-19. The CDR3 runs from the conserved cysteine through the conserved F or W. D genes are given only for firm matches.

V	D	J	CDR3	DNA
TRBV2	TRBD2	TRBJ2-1	CATTPGTNYNEQFF	TGTGCCACTACACCCGGGACTAACTACAATGAGCAGTTCTTC
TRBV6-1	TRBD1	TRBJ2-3	CASSESTGQGLDTQYF	TGTGCCAGCAGCGAATCTACGGGACAGGGCCTGGATACGCAGTATTTT
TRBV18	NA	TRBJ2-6	CASSPAGTGANVLTF	TGTGCCAGCTCACCAGCAGGGACTGGGGCCAACGTCCTGACTTTC
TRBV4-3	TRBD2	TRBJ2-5	CASSQGGGQETQYF	TGCGCCAGCAGCCAAGGGGGGGGTCAAGAGACCCAGTACTTC
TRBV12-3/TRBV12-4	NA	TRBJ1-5	CATTRSGQPQHF	TGTGCCACCACGCGTTCGGGTCAGCCCCAGCATTTT
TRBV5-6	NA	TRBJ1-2	CASILSDSAFSGYTF	TGTGCCAGCATCCTCTCCGACAGCGCCTTCTCTGGCTACACCTTC
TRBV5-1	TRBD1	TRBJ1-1	CASSLGQGVAEAFF	TGCGCCAGCAGCTTGGGACAGGGGGTGGCTGAAGCTTTCTTT
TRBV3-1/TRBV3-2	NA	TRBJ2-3	CASSQNRQGITSTDTQYF	TGTGCCAGCAGCCAAAATCGGCAGGGGATTACAAGCACAGATACGCAGTATTTT
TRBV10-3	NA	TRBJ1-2	CAAHRGGDGGYTF	TGTGCCGCGCACCGAGGGGGAGATGGAGGCTACACCTTC
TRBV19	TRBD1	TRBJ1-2	CASSVNRGSGGYTF	TGTGCCAGTAGTGTCAACAGGGGGAGCGGTGGCTACACCTTC
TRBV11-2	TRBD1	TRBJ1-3	CASSPGTGYGNTIYF	TGTGCCAGCAGCCCCGGGACAGGTTATGGAAACACCATATATTTT
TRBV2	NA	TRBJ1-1	CASSNQGQMNTEAFF	TGTGCCAGCAGCAACCAAGGACAGATGAACACTGAAGCTTTCTTT
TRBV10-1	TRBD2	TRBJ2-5	CASSESSGGALGETQYF	TGCGCCAGCAGTGAGTCCAGCGGGGGTGCGCTGGGCGAGACCCAGTACTTC
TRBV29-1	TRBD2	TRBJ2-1	CSVGGVYNEQFF	TGCAGCGTCGGGGGGGTCTACAATGAGCAGTTCTTC